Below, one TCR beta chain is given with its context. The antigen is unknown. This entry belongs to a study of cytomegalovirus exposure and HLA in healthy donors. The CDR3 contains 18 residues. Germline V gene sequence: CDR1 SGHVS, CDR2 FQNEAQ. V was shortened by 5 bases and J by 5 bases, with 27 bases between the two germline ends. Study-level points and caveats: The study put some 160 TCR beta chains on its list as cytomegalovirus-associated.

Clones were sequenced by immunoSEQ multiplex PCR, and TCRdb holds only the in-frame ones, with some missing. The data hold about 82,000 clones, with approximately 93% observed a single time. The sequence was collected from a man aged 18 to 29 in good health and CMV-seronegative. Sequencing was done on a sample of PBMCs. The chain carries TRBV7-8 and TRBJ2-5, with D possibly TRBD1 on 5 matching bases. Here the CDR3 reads CASSPEFRADPYLETQYF. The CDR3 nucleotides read TGTGCCAGCAGCCCCGAGTTCAGGGCGGACCCCTACCTTGAGACCCAGTACTTC. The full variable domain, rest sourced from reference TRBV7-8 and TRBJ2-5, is GAGVSQSPRYKVAKRGQDVALRCDPISGHVSLFWYQQALGQGPEFLTYFQNEAQLDKSGLPSDRFFAERPEGSVSTLKIQRTQQEDSAVYLCASSPEFRADPYLETQYFGPGTRLLVL.